A single sample gave rise to the 9 T cell receptor beta chains below, sequenced in a study of T-cell memory formation after mild COVID-19. From the 5' RACE reads, TCRdb called clonotypes with MiXCR, one entry per CDR3 protein. The repertoire includes about 320,000 distinct CDR3 sequences, around an eighth of them detected once, and roughly 21% sits in the top ten. Material: PBMCs or a T cell subset sorted from them (not recorded which). Receptors were obtained from a man aged 18 to 30 who had mild COVID-19 (a few samples of this study predate the infection). Cell type and time point are not known.

The gene calls are TRBV15 and TRBJ2-7, with TRBD2 matching 10 bases. Looked up from germline, CDR1 is LNHNV and CDR2 is YYDKDF (reference sequence). This CDR3 comprises 14 residues. J lost 5 bases, V lost 3 bases, and 4 bases had no gene match. CDR3 bases: TGTGCCACCAGCAGGAGCGGGGGGGCCGACGAGCAGTACTTC. Translation gives CATSRSGGADEQYF.

The rearrangement joins TRBV5-1 to TRBJ2-2; 9 positions match TRBD2. The V segment lost 7 bases and the J segment 6 bases; nucleotides outside the gene matches: 7. The CDR3 runs to 14 residues. Germline CDR1 and CDR2: SGHRS and YFSETQ. DNA of the CDR3: TGCGCCAGCCTGCGGCTAGCGGGGTCCGGGGAGCTGTTTTTT. As protein: CASLRLAGSGELFF.

CDR3 in DNA: TGTGCCAGCAGCTTAGATCTACAGGGCAATGAGCAGTTCTTC. Its translation is CASSLDLQGNEQFF. V and J are TRBV11-3 and TRBJ2-1; perhaps TRBD1 as D (6 bases). The germline V gene has CDR1 SGHNT and CDR2 YENEEA. CDR3 size: 14 residues. V lost 0 bases to trimming and J lost 6 bases, with 9 bases between them.

This clonotype appeared a few times. V is TRBV20-1 and J is TRBJ2-7; D is unresolved. The V and J ends lost 0 bases and 1 base respectively, with 10 bases between them. The V gene's germline CDR1 is DFQATT and CDR2 SNEGSKA (reference sequence). This CDR3 has 14 residues. In nucleotides, the CDR3 is TGCAGTGCTAGAGATATGGCAGAATCCTACGAGCAGTACTTC. Protein sequence: CSARDMAESYEQYF.

This clonotype was found many times. V is TRBV7-2 and J is TRBJ2-5; no firm D call. CDR1 and CDR2 from the germline V gene are SGHTA and FQGNSA. The CDR3 covers 15 residues. Trimming took off 1 base at V and 4 bases at J, with 13 bases between the two ends. CDR3 nucleotide sequence: TGTGCCAGCAGCTTAGTAACGGATTGGGCAGAGACCCAGTACTTC. Amino acids: CASSLVTDWAETQYF.

This clonotype was seen ten or more times. The junction does not match germline at one end; this may be a read error. The genes are TRBV6-5 and TRBJ1-2, with TRBD1 matching over 8 bases. Germline V gene lookup returns CDR1 MNHEY and CDR2 SVGAGI. This CDR3 is built from 13 residues. In DNA, the CDR3 is TGTGCCAGCAGTTACTCACGGACAGGGCGCAATCTCTTC. It yields the protein CASSYSRTGRNLF.

The chain employs TRBV6-5 and TRBJ2-1; TRBD2 aligns across 10 bases. CDR1 and CDR2 from the germline V gene are MNHEY and SVGAGI. This CDR3 contains 12 residues. V dropped 5 bases and J dropped 15; count of bases not matched to a gene: 7. DNA of the CDR3: TGTGCCAGCAGTCCGGAGCGGGGGGGACGGTTCTTC. It is translated as CASSPERGGRFF.

V is TRBV25-1 and J is TRBJ1-6; 9 bases map to TRBD1. CDR3 length: 19 residues. Germline CDR1 MGHDK, CDR2 SYGVNS. Trimming took 1 base from V and 1 from J; bases not matched to a gene: 8. The CDR3 DNA sequence: TGTGCCAGCAGTGAATCCCCGGGACAGGGTGGATCCTATAATTCACCCCTCCACTTT. Translated, it gives CASSESPGQGGSYNSPLHF.

On this clonotype: Since a much larger clone is just one base distant, this may be a read error. The chain couples TRBV6-2 or TRBV6-3 to TRBJ2-5, with D perhaps TRBD1 or TRBD2 (5 bases each). The CDR3 contains 12 residues. The V gene lost 6 bases and the J gene lost 4 bases, with 9 bases spanning the gap. Germline assignment: CDR1 MNHEY and CDR2 SVGEGT. CDR3 bases: TGTGCCAGCAGGTCGGGGCGAGAGACCCAGTACTTC. This translates into CASRSGRETQYF.